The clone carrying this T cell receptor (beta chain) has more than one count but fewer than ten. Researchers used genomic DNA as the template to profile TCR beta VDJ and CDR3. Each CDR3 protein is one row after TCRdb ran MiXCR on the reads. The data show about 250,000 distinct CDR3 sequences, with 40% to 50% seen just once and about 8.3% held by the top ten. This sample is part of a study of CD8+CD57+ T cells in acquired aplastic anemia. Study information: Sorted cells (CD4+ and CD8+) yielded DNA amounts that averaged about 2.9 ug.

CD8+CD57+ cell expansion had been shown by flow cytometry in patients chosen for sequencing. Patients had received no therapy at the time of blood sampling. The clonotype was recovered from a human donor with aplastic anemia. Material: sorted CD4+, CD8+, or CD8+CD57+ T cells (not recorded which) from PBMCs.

As DNA, the CDR3 is TGTGCCACCAGCAGAGACTCAACAGGGGTTGGCGAGCAGTACTTC. Translated: CATSRDSTGVGEQYF. V usage is TRBV15 and J usage is TRBJ2-7; 7 bases are a match to TRBD1. The germline V gene encodes CDR1 LNHNV and CDR2 YYDKDF (reference sequence). V lost 0 bases to trimming and J lost 6 bases; unmatched junction nucleotides: 8. CDR3 size: 15 residues.